This T cell receptor (beta chain) stems from a study of blood T cell repertoires in COVID-19. The overall study: The cDNA or gDNA used as material had been derived from T cells, B-cell-depleted T cells, or PBMCs.

Only in-frame clones appear in the TCRdb table, and some are missing; sequencing was by immunoSEQ multiplex PCR. The sample has tens of thousands of clones, roughly nine tenths seen once; the top ten hold around 21%. Germline trimming cut 5 bases from V and 11 bases from J; bases unmatched to any gene: 8. The length of the CDR3 is 13 residues. The V gene's germline CDR1 is KGHSH and CDR2 LQKENI. What was sequenced was peripheral blood. The receptor comes from a woman aged 80 or older with COVID-19, enrolled during active disease. The chain links TRBV18 to TRBJ1-5, with TRBD1 matching 8 bases. The CDR3 DNA follows: TGTGCCAGCTCATCCGACAGGGGTAAGGCCCAGCATTTT. Its translation: CASSSDRGKAQHF.